The TCR beta chain described here comes from a study of glioma-infiltrating T cells. Using RNA template, CDR3s of TCR alpha and beta were amplified with iRepertoire arm-PCR. One-step reverse transcription and amplification started from roughly 100-400 ng of tissue mRNA or PBMC total RNA. From the multiplex PCR reads, TCRdb called clonotypes with MiXCR, one entry per CDR3 protein. The table includes fewer than 110,000 distinct CDR3 sequences, around 30% detected once. CDR1 is KGHSH, CDR2 LQKENI, per germline. The V and J ends lost 4 bases and 3 bases respectively, with 15 bases between them. The CDR3 spans 15 residues. Details on this clonotype: Its cognate antigen is unknown.

Regarding the study as a whole: Above-expected tissue-blood divergence occurred in all gliomas, most in low-grade ones. Tissue and blood shared very few CDR3 sequences.

The origin of this receptor is a human donor with low-grade glioma or glioblastoma, undergoing nonglioma brain surgery, or in good health (not recorded which). Material: glioma tissue, nonneoplastic brain tissue, or PBMCs (not recorded which). V usage is TRBV18 and J usage is TRBJ1-1; D is possibly TRBD1 (6 bases). CDR3: CASSRGGGEDTEAFF. As DNA, the CDR3 is TGTGCCAGCTCACGGGGAGGGGGTGAGGACACTGAAGCTTTCTTT.